This T cell receptor (beta chain) was sequenced for a study of blood T cell repertoires in COVID-19 (dated by TCRdb to the early 2020s). About the study as a whole: The collaborator samples originated in the United States, Italy and Spain and spanned the acute and convalescent phases of COVID-19. Subjects who had been exposed to COVID-19, were actively infected with it, or had recovered from it provided the deeply sampled blood TCRbeta repertoires that made up the dataset. The material from the prospective study consisted of cDNA or gDNA derived from T cells, B-cell-depleted T cells, or PBMCs. Sample metadata almost always included a de-identified subject ID, COVID-19 status, age in years and sex. The repertoires were released in a freely available public database meant as a resource for research on the immune response to SARS-CoV-2. Where available, HLA class I and class II types were taken from metadata supplied by the sample provider and were not determined by assay-based typing. Samples came from the ongoing ImmuneRACE study (first 160 participants) plus 1,254 subjects from 6 global collaborators. Findings and caveats that apply to the study as a whole: The amount of clinical and demographic metadata varied by source and participant and was provided uncurated.

One collaborating source in Seattle enrolled patients while the patients were actively infected and followed the patients over time throughout the course of disease. Collaborating institutions collected whole blood in K2EDTA tubes following their own protocols. For TCRbeta analysis, collaborators shipped samples in one of three forms: frozen whole blood, isolated PBMCs, or DNA extracted from either of those sample types. TCRbeta CDR3 regions were amplified from genomic DNA using the immunoSEQ Assay, a bias-controlled multiplex PCR. Per the authors' processing: The number of nucleated cells in each sample was estimated from the amplification of reference gene primers within the assay. To quantify the absolute abundance of each unique TCRbeta CDR3 rearrangement, sequence reads were collapsed and filtered. For each sample, productive Simpson clonality was calculated by taking the square root of Simpson's diversity index across productive rearrangements. TCRdb stores this immuneACCESS table with in-frame sequences only. Part of the clones is absent; in the studies checked, under half of the shortfall reflects unresolved V genes, and no reason is known for the rest. From that table come the V and J calls and clone size; the DNA was used to work out D and trimming. The sample table lists 200,000 to 250,000 clones, over 80% of them with a count of one. The ten top clones hold roughly 2.6% of the sample.

For this clone: The specificity of this receptor is unknown. Per-nucleotide qualities are absent, and no much larger clonotype sits a single base away.

Deletion took 8 bases off V and 1 base off J, with a span of 8 bases between the germline ends. The CDR3 covers 12 residues, taking in both the cysteine and the phenylalanine. Of all the DNA, just the CDR3 is kept, 36 bases in frame from base 1. CDR1 and CDR2, looked up from the germline V gene, are ENHRY and SYGVKD. The specimen was peripheral blood. This sequence originates from a man aged 25 to 40 with COVID-19, enrolled during active disease. The rearranged chain carries TRBV10-3 and TRBJ2-5, with the D gene uncertain. This receptor has the CDR3 CAIGGAQETQYF. The DNA is as follows: TGTGCCATCGGTGGAGCCCAAGAGACCCAGTACTTC.